A selection of T cell receptor beta chains follows, all from one sample in a study of CD8 T cells in ankylosing spondylitis. TCRdb re-called the 5' RACE reads through MiXCR, storing one row per CDR3 protein. There are 350,000 or so distinct CDR3 sequences in the sample; 6.5% to 10% occur only once, and about 15% lies in the top ten. The sequenced sample was blood, either unsorted or a sorted T cell fraction (not recorded which). These receptor sequences come from a male donor with ankylosing spondylitis. The CDR3 runs from the conserved cysteine through the conserved F or W. A D gene is named only where the DNA matches it firmly. A clone size is listed for some rows: how often the clone was seen (once, few, many), or a class if it is expanded.

J: TRBJ2-7; size: -; D: TRBD1; V: TRBV18; CDR3: CASSPQGAREQYF; DNA: TGTGCCAGCTCACCACAGGGGGCGCGAGAGCAGTACTTC
J: TRBJ2-7; size: many; D: -; V: TRBV7-3; CDR3: CASSLGRGSNYEQYF; DNA: TGTGCCAGCAGCTTAGGGCGGGGAAGCAACTACGAGCAGTACTTC
J: TRBJ1-2; size: -; D: -; V: TRBV7-2; CDR3: CASSHGSYGYTF; DNA: TGTGCCAGCAGCCATGGATCCTATGGCTACACCTTC
J: TRBJ2-1; size: few; D: TRBD2; V: TRBV7-3; CDR3: CASSLTPGRTSGRANEQFF; DNA: TGTGCCAGCAGCTTAACCCCGGGTCGGACTAGCGGGAGGGCCAATGAGCAGTTCTTC
J: TRBJ1-1; size: few; D: -; V: TRBV18; CDR3: CASSLSFGTAGLEAFF; DNA: TGTGCCAGCTCACTCTCGTTTGGCACGGCCGGGTTGGAAGCTTTCTTT
J: TRBJ2-2; size: -; D: TRBD2; V: TRBV20-1; CDR3: CSAREGGLAGPSGGAGELFF; DNA: TGCAGTGCTAGAGAGGGGGGACTAGCGGGACCCTCAGGGGGTGCCGGGGAGCTGTTTTTT
J: TRBJ1-5; size: -; D: -; V: TRBV4-1; CDR3: CASSREGAGGSNQPQHF; DNA: TGCGCCAGCAGCCGAGAAGGGGCGGGAGGGAGCAATCAGCCCCAGCATTTT
J: TRBJ2-7; size: few; D: TRBD2; V: TRBV20-1; CDR3: CSASTSGRAYEQYF; DNA: TGCAGTGCCAGCACTAGCGGGAGGGCCTACGAGCAGTACTTC
J: TRBJ2-5; size: few; D: -; V: TRBV15; CDR3: CATSVRHRETQYF; DNA: TGTGCCACCAGCGTTCGGCATCGGGAGACCCAGTACTTC
J: TRBJ1-1; size: -; D: -; V: TRBV7-9; CDR3: CASSFGASTEAFF; DNA: TGTGCCAGCAGCTTCGGCGCGAGCACTGAAGCTTTCTTT
J: TRBJ2-1; size: -; D: TRBD1; V: TRBV28; CDR3: CASSLILGQGHNEQFF; DNA: TGTGCCAGCAGTTTAATCTTGGGACAGGGTCACAATGAGCAGTTCTTC
J: TRBJ2-5; size: many; D: -; V: TRBV7-2; CDR3: CASSLRRLTETQYF; DNA: TGTGCCAGCAGCCTTCGACGCCTGACTGAGACCCAGTACTTC
J: TRBJ2-1; size: -; D: -; V: TRBV5-1; CDR3: CASSRGLLLNNEQFF; DNA: TGCGCCAGCAGCCGGGGACTTCTACTCAACAATGAGCAGTTCTTC
J: TRBJ1-5; size: many; D: -; V: TRBV5-1; CDR3: CASSLAGYQPQHF; DNA: TGCGCCAGCAGCTTGGCAGGTTATCAGCCCCAGCATTTT
J: TRBJ2-3; size: -; D: TRBD2; V: TRBV6-2/TRBV6-3; CDR3: CAGSRGGRTGTDTQYF; DNA: TGTGCCGGTTCGCGTGGCGGGAGAACGGGCACAGATACGCAGTATTTT
J: TRBJ2-1; size: few; D: TRBD2; V: TRBV5-1; CDR3: CASSPRTSGSGEQFF; DNA: TGCGCCAGCAGCCCACGGACTAGCGGGAGTGGTGAGCAGTTCTTC
J: TRBJ2-2; size: -; D: -; V: TRBV7-6; CDR3: CASSFGWSGELFF; DNA: TGTGCCAGCAGCTTTGGGTGGTCCGGGGAGCTGTTTTTT
J: TRBJ1-2; size: -; D: TRBD1; V: TRBV10-3; CDR3: CAISEGQGVGGYTF; DNA: TGTGCCATCAGTGAAGGACAGGGCGTCGGTGGCTACACCTTC
J: TRBJ2-2; size: -; D: TRBD2; V: TRBV5-1; CDR3: CASKPAGVPGELFF; DNA: TGCGCCAGCAAACCCGCGGGAGTACCCGGGGAGCTGTTTTTT
J: TRBJ1-2; size: -; D: TRBD1; V: TRBV4-1; CDR3: CASSQDFRTGPLYYGYTF; DNA: TGCGCCAGCAGCCAAGACTTTAGGACAGGACCACTTTATTATGGCTACACCTTC
J: TRBJ2-3; size: few; D: TRBD2; V: TRBV11-2; CDR3: CASSLSGGTSGSTDTQYF; DNA: TGTGCCAGCAGCTTAAGTGGGGGGACTAGCGGGAGCACAGATACGCAGTATTTT
J: TRBJ2-7; size: few; D: -; V: TRBV4-1; CDR3: CASSQTAGQPIYEQYF; DNA: TGCGCCAGCAGCCAAACAGCTGGTCAGCCGATCTACGAGCAGTACTTC
J: TRBJ1-2; size: -; D: -; V: TRBV4-3; CDR3: CASSQVAGGVRGYTF; DNA: TGCGCCAGCAGCCAAGTTGCGGGAGGGGTTCGGGGCTACACCTTC
J: TRBJ2-1; size: -; D: TRBD2; V: TRBV9; CDR3: CASSPRLAGPRDNEQFF; DNA: TGTGCCAGCAGCCCCAGACTAGCGGGACCTCGTGACAATGAGCAGTTCTTC
J: TRBJ2-7; size: -; D: -; V: TRBV28; CDR3: CASSFDNRYEQYF; DNA: TGTGCCAGCAGTTTCGACAACCGCTACGAGCAGTACTTC
J: TRBJ1-2; size: -; D: -; V: TRBV7-2; CDR3: CASSLDWTYGYTF; DNA: TGTGCCAGCAGCTTAGATTGGACGTATGGCTACACCTTC
J: TRBJ2-7; size: few; D: TRBD2; V: TRBV28; CDR3: CASSSGSTYEQYF; DNA: TGTGCCAGCAGTAGCGGGAGTACCTACGAGCAGTACTTC
J: TRBJ2-7; size: few; D: -; V: TRBV20-1; CDR3: CSASSERDSYEQYF; DNA: TGCAGTGCTAGTAGCGAGAGAGACTCCTACGAGCAGTACTTC
J: TRBJ2-1; size: few; D: TRBD2; V: TRBV19; CDR3: CASRLPSGSRNEQFF; DNA: TGTGCCAGTAGGCTCCCTAGCGGGAGTAGGAATGAGCAGTTCTTC
J: TRBJ2-7; size: few; D: -; V: TRBV5-4; CDR3: CASSLVRNSYEQYF; DNA: TGTGCCAGCAGCTTGGTGCGGAACTCCTACGAGCAGTACTTC
J: TRBJ2-1; size: many; D: -; V: TRBV10-3; CDR3: CAITDSNPSYNEQFF; DNA: TGTGCCATCACAGACAGTAACCCGTCCTACAATGAGCAGTTCTTC
J: TRBJ2-7; size: few; D: -; V: TRBV21-1; CDR3: CATYAFGREDYEQYF; DNA: TGTGCCACCTACGCCTTCGGGCGGGAAGACTACGAGCAGTACTTC
J: TRBJ2-6; size: few; D: TRBD1; V: TRBV14; CDR3: CASSRDRFSGANVLTF; DNA: TGTGCCAGCAGCAGGGACAGGTTCTCTGGGGCCAACGTCCTGACTTTC
J: TRBJ1-3; size: -; D: -; V: TRBV27; CDR3: CASRTNSGNTIYF; DNA: TGTGCCAGCAGGACCAACTCTGGAAACACCATATATTTT
J: TRBJ1-5; size: -; D: -; V: TRBV24-1; CDR3: CATSDVTERGNQPQHF; DNA: TGTGCCACCAGTGATGTCACAGAAAGGGGAAATCAGCCCCAGCATTTT
J: TRBJ2-4; size: many; D: TRBD2; V: TRBV7-2; CDR3: CASRYREGGERIQYF; DNA: TGTGCCAGCAGATACCGGGAGGGGGGGGAACGCATTCAGTACTTC
J: TRBJ2-2; size: -; D: TRBD1; V: TRBV16; CDR3: CASSQRTGANTGELFF; DNA: TGTGCCAGCAGCCAGAGGACAGGAGCGAACACCGGGGAGCTGTTTTTT
J: TRBJ1-1; size: -; D: -; V: TRBV29-1; CDR3: CSVGTQGMNTEAFF; DNA: TGCAGCGTTGGGACTCAGGGGATGAACACTGAAGCTTTCTTT
J: TRBJ1-1; size: few; D: TRBD1; V: TRBV11-3; CDR3: CATQKGAGGTEAFF; DNA: TGTGCCACCCAGAAAGGGGCAGGGGGCACTGAAGCTTTCTTT
J: TRBJ2-7; size: many; D: -; V: TRBV5-1; CDR3: CASSFRDATYEQYF; DNA: TGCGCCAGCAGCTTCCGAGACGCTACCTACGAGCAGTACTTC
J: TRBJ2-1; size: few; D: TRBD2; V: TRBV2; CDR3: CASIEAGGRDEQFF; DNA: TGTGCCAGCATAGAGGCGGGGGGCAGGGATGAGCAGTTCTTC
J: TRBJ2-1; size: few; D: TRBD2; V: TRBV14; CDR3: CASSQVGTSGGNEQFF; DNA: TGTGCCAGCAGCCAAGTCGGAACTAGCGGGGGGAATGAGCAGTTCTTC
J: TRBJ1-1; size: few; D: -; V: TRBV29-1; CDR3: CSVEDQSLPGAFF; DNA: TGCAGCGTTGAAGATCAGAGCCTGCCGGGAGCTTTCTTT
J: TRBJ2-7; size: few; D: -; V: TRBV5-1; CDR3: CASSLYTAPSYEQYF; DNA: TGCGCCAGCAGCTTGTATACGGCGCCCTCCTACGAGCAGTACTTC
J: TRBJ2-1; size: many; D: TRBD2; V: TRBV7-9; CDR3: CASSRASGNREKNEQFF; DNA: TGTGCCAGCAGCCGAGCTAGCGGGAATAGGGAAAAAAATGAGCAGTTCTTC